This section outlines one TCR beta chain sequence together with its context. TCRdb keeps only in-frame clones here, not all; method: immunoSEQ multiplex PCR. The sample contains around 140,000 clones, about 90% of which appear only once. Trimming took 3 bases from V and 4 from J; bases not matched to a gene: 8. The CDR3 is 16 amino acids. Looked up from germline, CDR1 is SGHVS and CDR2 is FNYEAQ. This sample was taken from a study of control samples from healthy donors and cancer patients. The chain carries TRBV7-6 and TRBJ2-3; 9 positions agree with TRBD2. Material: blood. This sequence was found in a man aged 18 to 30 in good health. The DNA of the CDR3 is TGTGCCAGCAGCTTCCTGGCGGGGGGGCCGTCAGATACGCAGTATTTT. It encodes CASSFLAGGPSDTQYF. Together with reference TRBV7-6 and TRBJ2-3, the CDR3 gives the full variable domain: GAGVSQSPRYKVTKRGQDVALRCDPISGHVSLYWYRQALGQGPEFLTYFNYEAQQDKSGLPNDRFSAERPEGSISTLTIQRTEQRDSAMYRCASSFLAGGPSDTQYFGPGTRLTVL.